The following is a TCR beta chain sequence with its context. Using immunoSEQ multiplex PCR, the repertoire was profiled, and TCRdb retains in-frame clones only, with some absent. Among 300,000 to 350,000 clones, roughly 87% were seen once, and the ten largest hold roughly 2.3%. This sample was taken from a study of blood T cell repertoires in COVID-19. The receptor was derived from a man aged 18 to 35 with active or convalescent COVID-19. Sequencing was done on a sample of peripheral blood.

The DNA of the CDR3 is TGTGCCAGCAGCTTTCAGGGCCTTGGACAGCCCCAGCATTTT. Its translation is CASSFQGLGQPQHF. The chain has TRBV7-2 and TRBJ1-5; D possibly corresponds to TRBD1 (5 bases). The CDR3 is 14 residues long. V lost 3 bases and J 7 bases, leaving 13 bases between the germline ends. Germline-derived CDR1 and CDR2 are SGHTA and FQGNSA.